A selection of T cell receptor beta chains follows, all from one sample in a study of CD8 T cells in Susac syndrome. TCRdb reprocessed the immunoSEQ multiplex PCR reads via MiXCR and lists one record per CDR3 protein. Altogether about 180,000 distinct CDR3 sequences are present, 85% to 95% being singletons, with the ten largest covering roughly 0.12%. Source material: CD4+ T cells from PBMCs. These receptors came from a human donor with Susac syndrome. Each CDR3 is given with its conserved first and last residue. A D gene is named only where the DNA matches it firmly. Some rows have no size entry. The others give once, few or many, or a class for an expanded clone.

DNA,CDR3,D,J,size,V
TGCAGTGCATCGGGACAGATAACGGATCAGCCCCAGCATTTT,CSASGQITDQPQHF,TRBD1,TRBJ1-5,-,TRBV20-1
TGTGCCAGCAGTGAAATGTCAGGGACCTATGGCTACACCTTC,CASSEMSGTYGYTF,-,TRBJ1-2,-,TRBV6-1
TGTGCCACCAGCGCCAGGCAAGAGACCCAGTACTTC,CATSARQETQYF,-,TRBJ2-5,-,TRBV15
TGTGCCAGCAGTTACAGCCCTGGCTCCTACGAGCAGTACTTC,CASSYSPGSYEQYF,-,TRBJ2-7,-,TRBV6-5
TGTGCCAGCAGTCCTCAGGGAGGGGAGACCCAGTACTTC,CASSPQGGETQYF,TRBD2,TRBJ2-5,few,TRBV12-3/TRBV12-4
TGTGCCAGCAGCTTAAATAAGTTCAGCACAGATACGCAGTATTTT,CASSLNKFSTDTQYF,-,TRBJ2-3,once,TRBV7-2
TGTGCCAGCAGCTTGGGGGGACAGCTTTCCTACAATGAGCAGTTCTTC,CASSLGGQLSYNEQFF,TRBD1,TRBJ2-1,-,TRBV5-4
TGTGCCAGCAGCCACCCCGTCGGGACAGGTAGCTATGGCTACACCTTC,CASSHPVGTGSYGYTF,TRBD1,TRBJ1-2,-,TRBV4-2
TGTGCCAGCAGCCCCCTCGTAGCCTACGAGCAGTACTTC,CASSPLVAYEQYF,-,TRBJ2-7,-,TRBV4-2
TGCGCCAGTTCGACAGGACTTAACACTGAAGCTTTCTTT,CASSTGLNTEAFF,-,TRBJ1-1,-,TRBV5-1
TGCGCCAGCAGCTTCGACGGGGCGGGGGGCAATCAGCCCCAGCATTTT,CASSFDGAGGNQPQHF,-,TRBJ1-5,-,TRBV5-1
TGTGCCAGCAGTTACTCGGCTGAAGCTTTCTTT,CASSYSAEAFF,-,TRBJ1-1,-,TRBV6-2/TRBV6-3
TGCAGTGCTAGAGTCGCAAGTTCTGCCTCCTATGGCTACACCTTC,CSARVASSASYGYTF,-,TRBJ1-2,-,TRBV20-1
TGTGCCTGGGGGGGAGCGGATGGAAACACCATATATTTT,CAWGGADGNTIYF,-,TRBJ1-3,-,TRBV30
TGTGCCAGCAGTACAGGGGGAAGTGACTATGGCTACACCTTC,CASSTGGSDYGYTF,TRBD1,TRBJ1-2,-,TRBV25-1
TGTGCCAGCAGCCGGAACTATCCGGCAGATACGCAGTATTTT,CASSRNYPADTQYF,-,TRBJ2-3,-,TRBV7-3
TGCAGTGCCGGGGAGATGCGGAGCGGGGGAAATTCACCCCTCCACTTT,CSAGEMRSGGNSPLHF,-,TRBJ1-6,once,TRBV20-1